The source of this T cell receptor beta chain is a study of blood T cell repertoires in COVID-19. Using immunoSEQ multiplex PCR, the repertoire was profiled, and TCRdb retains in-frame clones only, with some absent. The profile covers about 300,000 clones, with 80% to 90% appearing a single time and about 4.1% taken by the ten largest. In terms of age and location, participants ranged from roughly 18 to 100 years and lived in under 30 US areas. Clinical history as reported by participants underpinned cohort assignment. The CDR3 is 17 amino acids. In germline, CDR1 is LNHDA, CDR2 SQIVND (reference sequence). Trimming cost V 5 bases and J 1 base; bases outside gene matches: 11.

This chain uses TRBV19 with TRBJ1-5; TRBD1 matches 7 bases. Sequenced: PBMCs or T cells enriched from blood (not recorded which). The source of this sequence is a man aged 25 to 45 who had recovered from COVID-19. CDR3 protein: CASSPRDSPDSNQPQHF. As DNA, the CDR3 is TGTGCCAGTAGTCCCCGGGACAGCCCAGACAGCAATCAGCCCCAGCATTTT.